This entry features one T cell receptor (beta chain) sequence. Antigen unknown. Of the isolated RNA, all was reverse transcribed, and so the sequenced material was expressed TCRB transcripts. Naive, central memory and regulatory T cell samples came to a mean of around 3.5 million reads. Repertoires were generated with immunoSEQ multiplex PCR, while TCRdb's copy carries only in-frame clones and drops some. Found here are some 660,000 clones, over 13% of them singletons; the top ten hold roughly 0.04%. The sample originates from a study of beta chain features in type 1 diabetes. General observations from the study: Patients with Type 1 diabetes showed moderately but significantly shorter TCRB CDR3s in all four CD4+ subsets.

Material: naive CD4+ T cells from blood. The receptor was isolated from a man between 18 and 29 years old with type 1 diabetes.

The CDR3 region is CASSSPRTGASYEQYF. DNA for the CDR3: TGTGCCAGCAGTTCTCCACGGACAGGGGCGTCCTACGAGCAGTACTTC. The chain combines TRBV27 with TRBJ2-7, with 9 nucleotides matching TRBD1. Trimming removed 4 bases from V and 1 base from J; junction bases left unmatched: 8. Germline V gene sequence: CDR1 MNHEY, CDR2 SMNVEV (reference sequence). The CDR3 consists of 16 residues.